Shown below are 26 T cell receptor beta chains from a single sample sequenced in a study of spatial heterogeneity in lung cancer. The sample's time point: sample taken at primary tumor resection. The authors sequenced whole RNA from tumor, nontumor lung or frozen PBMC without sorting. TCRdb passed the 5' RACE reads through MiXCR, listing each CDR3 protein once. The sample yields roughly 79,000 distinct CDR3 sequences, around 12% seen once. This material consisted of PBMCs, taken at surgery. The source of these receptors is a male donor with early-stage non-small cell lung cancer.

The rearrangement joins TRBV19 to TRBJ1-1; TRBD1 is a possible D gene (5 bases). The CDR3 has 15 amino acids. The germline V gene has CDR1 LNHDA and CDR2 SQIVND (reference sequence). V dropped 4 bases and J dropped 2 bases, with 14 bases sitting between them. The CDR3 loop reads CASSTPQGPNTEAFF. The CDR3 bases are TGTGCCAGTAGTACCCCCCAGGGACCCAACACTGAAGCTTTCTTT.

This clonotype was recorded a few times. The gene calls are TRBV11-2 and TRBJ2-7; D gene ambiguous. Between the trimmed V and J ends, which lost 5 bases and 3 bases, there was a span of 8 bases. Per germline, CDR1 SGHAT and CDR2 FQNNGV. The CDR3 covers 12 residues. CDR3 residues: CASSHGVYEQYF. The CDR3 DNA reads TGTGCCAGCAGCCACGGTGTCTACGAGCAGTACTTC.

There are many counts of this clonotype. This chain uses TRBV29-1 with TRBJ1-4; D possibly corresponds to TRBD1 (5 bases). Per the germline V gene, CDR1 is SQVTM and CDR2 is ANQGSEA. Trimming removed 5 bases from V and 3 bases from J, with 13 bases in between. The CDR3 contains 14 residues. CDR3 bases: TGCAGCGTTTCACCGGGGACCTCTAATGAAAAACTGTTTTTT. Protein: CSVSPGTSNEKLFF.

The chain has TRBV12-3 or TRBV12-4 and TRBJ2-6; D assignment may be TRBD1 or TRBD2 (5 bases each). The CDR3 has 15 amino acids. V was clipped by 5 bases and J by 1 base, with 9 bases between them. The CDR3 spells CASSLGASGANVLTF. CDR3 sequence (DNA): TGTGCCAGCAGTCTCGGGGCTTCTGGGGCCAACGTCCTGACTTTC.

The rearrangement uses TRBV29-1 and TRBJ2-7, with 8 bases identical to TRBD1. Germline V gene lookup returns CDR1 SQVTM and CDR2 ANQGSEA. V shed 6 bases and J 5 bases; nucleotides not matched to a gene: 9. The CDR3 consists of 13 residues. CDR3 in amino acids: CSVWTGTPDEQYF. CDR3 DNA sequence: TGCAGCGTCTGGACAGGGACCCCGGACGAGCAGTACTTC.

This clonotype turned up a few times. Here the CDR3 reads CSVEGVRPSGYTF. The CDR3 DNA follows: TGCAGCGTTGAAGGGGTAAGGCCGAGTGGCTACACCTTC. The chain carries TRBV29-1 and TRBJ1-2; D ambiguous. The germline V gene encodes CDR1 SQVTM and CDR2 ANQGSEA. The CDR3 is made up of 13 amino acids. The V gene lost 1 base and the J gene lost 7 bases, with 13 bases spanning the gap.

The rearrangement uses TRBV30 and TRBJ2-7, with a possible D match to TRBD2 (6 bases). There are 13 residues in the CDR3. Germline values: CDR1 GTSNPN, CDR2 SVGIG (reference sequence). V was trimmed by 0 bases and J by 3 bases, leaving 9 bases between them. This chain's CDR3 is CAWSVGSFYEQYF. The CDR3 region has the DNA TGTGCCTGGAGTGTCGGGAGTTTCTACGAGCAGTACTTC.

The chain uses TRBV7-9 and TRBJ2-2; 7 nucleotides line up with TRBD2. There are 16 residues in the CDR3. Germline V gene data show CDR1 as SEHNR and CDR2 as FQNEAQ (reference sequence). Losses at the gene ends were 3 bases for V and 1 base for J; bases not matched to a gene: 5. The CDR3 DNA reads as TGTGCCAGCAGCTTCCCCACTAGCGAGAACACCGGGGAGCTGTTTTTT. This gives the protein CASSFPTSENTGELFF. Looking up the rest from reference TRBV7-9 and TRBJ2-2 gives the full variable domain: DTGVSQNPRHKITKRGQNVTFRCDPISEHNRLYWYRQTLGQGPEFLTYFQNEAQLEKSRLLSDRFSAERPKGSFSTLEIQRTEQGDSAMYLCASSFPTSENTGELFFGEGSRLTVL.

There are a few counts of this clonotype. V gene TRBV5-1 combines with J gene TRBJ2-5, with a possible D match to TRBD2 (5 bases). The germline V gene encodes CDR1 SGHRS and CDR2 YFSETQ. The CDR3 is 16 residues long. The ends were cut back, 0 bases at V and 2 bases at J, with 14 bases in the middle. CDR3 bases: TGCGCCAGCAGCTTGGGAGGGCTCCGAAGGCAAGAGACCCAGTACTTC. The encoded protein is CASSLGGLRRQETQYF. The full variable domain, rest sourced from reference TRBV5-1 and TRBJ2-5, is KAGVTQTPRYLIKTRGQQVTLSCSPISGHRSVSWYQQTPGQGLQFLFEYFSETQRNKGNFPGRFSGRQFSNSRSEMNVSTLELGDSALYLCASSLGGLRRQETQYFGPGTRLLVL.

This clonotype was picked up a small number of times. This chain links TRBV19 with TRBJ1-1; 8 bases fit TRBD1. Germline CDR1 reads LNHDA; CDR2 reads SQIVND (reference sequence). The CDR3 runs to 14 residues. J was trimmed by 5 bases and V by 4 bases; bases with no gene match: 6. The CDR3: CASSTKQGGTEAFF. The CDR3 DNA is TGTGCCAGTAGTACGAAACAGGGGGGGACTGAAGCTTTCTTT.

This clonotype was seen only a few times. V usage is TRBV7-9 and J usage is TRBJ2-1, with 13 bases lining up with TRBD2. Germline V gene lookup returns CDR1 SEHNR and CDR2 FQNEAQ (reference sequence). The CDR3 is 15 amino acids. The ends lost 4 bases at V and 8 bases at J; junction bases unmatched: 5. In DNA, the CDR3 is TGTGCCAGCAGCTCGACTAGCGGGAGGAGGGATGAGCAGTTCTTC. This encodes CASSSTSGRRDEQFF.

This clonotype was observed at least ten times. This chain joins TRBV20-1 and TRBJ2-7; the D call may be TRBD1 or TRBD2 (5 bases each). Germline CDR1 is DFQATT and CDR2 is SNEGSKA (reference sequence). CDR3 length: 15 residues. V was clipped by 3 bases and J by 0 bases, with 15 bases between them. The CDR3, as DNA: TGCAGTGCTAGTGACTTGGGGGTGTTCTCCTACGAGCAGTACTTC. Residues: CSASDLGVFSYEQYF.

This clonotype appeared many times. The V gene is TRBV28, the J gene TRBJ1-1, with D perhaps matching TRBD1 (6 bases). The V end lost 5 bases, the J end lost 3 bases, and 16 bases lay between the germline ends. This CDR3 spans 15 amino acids. CDR1 MDHEN and CDR2 SYDVKM come from the germline V gene. In nucleotides, the CDR3 is TGTGCCAGCAGTAAGATCACAGGGTTGGACACTGAAGCTTTCTTT. This gives the protein CASSKITGLDTEAFF.

This clonotype occurred a few times. The chain links TRBV28 to TRBJ2-3; no clear D gene. Trimming took off 6 bases at V and 5 bases at J, with 18 bases between the two ends. Germline V lookup: CDR1 MDHEN, CDR2 SYDVKM. The CDR3 sequence is 15 residues long. CDR3 sequence (DNA): TGTGCCAGCAGAAGCAGGTCTCATACACGAGATACGCAGTATTTT. It codes for CASRSRSHTRDTQYF.

This chain uses TRBV5-1 with TRBJ1-4; D gene unclear. The V and J ends lost 7 bases and 5 bases respectively, with 15 bases between them. This CDR3 has 14 amino acids. CDR1 and CDR2 (germline): SGHRS, YFSETQ. The CDR3 loop is CASRLGGSNEKLFF. The CDR3 coding sequence is TGCGCCAGCCGCCTAGGAGGGAGCAATGAAAAACTGTTTTTT.

This clonotype has more than one count but fewer than ten. V gene TRBV7-9 combines with J gene TRBJ2-3, with unresolved D. Germline V CDR1 and CDR2: SEHNR, FQNEAQ (reference sequence). The ends were cut back, 2 bases at V and 3 bases at J, with 12 bases in the middle. This CDR3 is 15 amino acids long. DNA for the CDR3: TGTGCCAGCAGCTTAAGGCAGGAGAAAACAGATACGCAGTATTTT. Translating it yields CASSLRQEKTDTQYF. The variable domain in full, with the rest retrieved from reference TRBV7-9 and TRBJ2-3, is DTGVSQNPRHKITKRGQNVTFRCDPISEHNRLYWYRQTLGQGPEFLTYFQNEAQLEKSRLLSDRFSAERPKGSFSTLEIQRTEQGDSAMYLCASSLRQEKTDTQYFGPGTRLTVL.

This clonotype was seen a handful of times. The chain employs TRBV2 and TRBJ2-3; weak D call: TRBD1 (6 bases). V gave up 1 base and J gave up 3 bases, with 8 bases separating them. The CDR3 is 14 residues long. Germline V gives CDR1 SNHLY, CDR2 FYNNEI. As DNA, the CDR3 is TGTGCCAGCAGTGAAGACAGGGCTACAGATACGCAGTATTTT. Translated: CASSEDRATDTQYF.

This clonotype came up a few times. This chain joins TRBV20-1 and TRBJ2-5; D gene unclear. Germline loops: CDR1 DFQATT, CDR2 SNEGSKA (reference sequence). Trimming left V 3 bases short and J 5 bases short, with 10 bases between. The CDR3 is 12 residues long. CDR3: CSASPSEETQYF. CDR3 nucleotides: TGCAGTGCTAGTCCCTCGGAGGAGACCCAGTACTTC.

Only a few counts were recorded for this clonotype. The chain combines TRBV7-8 with TRBJ2-5; D gene unclear. The germline CDR1 and CDR2 sequences are SGHVS and FQNEAQ. The CDR3 loop spans 14 amino acids. The ends were cut back, 1 base at V and 2 bases at J, with 8 bases in the middle. The CDR3 nucleotides are TGTGCCAGCAGCTTAGTACGTCTTCAAGAGACCCAGTACTTC. Translation: CASSLVRLQETQYF.

The chain's CDR3 is CASSSFADGELFF. The CDR3 DNA follows: TGTGCCAGCAGCTCATTCGCTGACGGGGAGCTGTTTTTT. The rearrangement joins TRBV7-6 to TRBJ2-2; D gene unclear. Looked up from germline, CDR1 is SGHVS and CDR2 is FNYEAQ. V was pared by 4 bases and J by 7 bases, with 10 bases between. This CDR3 contains 13 residues.

This clonotype occurred many times. The chain has TRBV2 and TRBJ1-2, with D unclear. In germline, CDR1 is SNHLY, CDR2 FYNNEI. The CDR3 is made up of 13 amino acids. V lost 6 bases to trimming and J lost 2 bases, with 10 bases between them. The CDR3 loop is CASSPGQNYGYTF. The CDR3 DNA reads as TGTGCCAGCAGCCCCGGGCAGAACTATGGCTACACCTTC. The full variable domain, in which reference TRBV2 and TRBJ1-2 provide the parts outside the CDR3, is EPEVTQTPSHQVTQMGQEVILRCVPISNHLYFYWYRQILGQKVEFLVSFYNNEISEKSEIFDDQFSVERPDGSNFTLKIRSTKLEDSAMYFCASSPGQNYGYTFGSGTRLTVV.

The chain has TRBV7-2 and TRBJ2-2, with D maybe TRBD1 (5 bases). V shed 3 bases and J shed 3 bases, with 8 bases lying between them. Germline values: CDR1 SGHTA, CDR2 FQGNSA. The CDR3 runs 14 residues. This CDR3 is CASSFSGHTGELFF. For the CDR3, the DNA is TGTGCCAGCAGCTTTTCAGGGCACACCGGGGAGCTGTTTTTT.

The chain uses TRBV11-2 and TRBJ1-2; D is uncertain. The CDR3 runs to 13 residues. Germline CDR1 and CDR2: SGHAT and FQNNGV. V lost 0 bases and J lost 10, with 12 bases in between. The CDR3 region is CASSLDRRSDYTF. CDR3 nucleotides: TGTGCCAGCAGCTTAGATCGGCGCAGTGACTACACCTTC.

The rearrangement links TRBV5-5 to TRBJ1-1; TRBD1 aligns across 10 bases. The junction had 6 bases not matched to a gene; V was cut back by 3 bases and J by 4 bases. The CDR3 consists of 15 residues. The germline CDR1 and CDR2 sequences are SGHKS and YYEKEE (reference sequence). The CDR3 reads CASSSRWTGGTEAFF. Here the CDR3 DNA reads TGTGCCAGCAGCTCCCGGTGGACAGGGGGCACTGAAGCTTTCTTT.

This chain joins TRBV3-1 and TRBJ1-4; perhaps TRBD1 as D (5 bases). CDR3 length equals 15 residues. V was shortened by 0 bases and J by 4 bases, with 9 bases between the two germline ends. Germline V CDR1 and CDR2: LGHDT, YNNKEL (reference sequence). CDR3 sequence (DNA): TGTGCCAGCAGCCAAGACAGGGTGATTAATGAAAAACTGTTTTTT. Translated: CASSQDRVINEKLFF.

V and J are TRBV30 and TRBJ1-1; 8 bases fit TRBD1. This CDR3 has 12 amino acids. With 0 bases clipped from V and 6 bases from J, the junction kept 0 bases outside the gene matches. The germline CDR1 and CDR2 sequences are GTSNPN and SVGIG (reference sequence). In nucleotides, the CDR3 is TGTGCCTGGAGTGTACAGGGGGCTGAAGCTTTCTTT. Amino acids: CAWSVQGAEAFF.